This passage covers 24 T cell receptor beta chains from one sample sequenced in a study of CD8 T cells in Susac syndrome. RNA amounts of roughly 0.5 to 1 ug underwent reverse transcription with random hexamers. One entry per CDR3 protein, called by TCRdb with MiXCR from the immunoSEQ multiplex PCR reads. The sample has roughly 150,000 distinct CDR3 sequences, about 94% seen once. The specimen was CD8+ T cells from PBMCs. The receptors come from a human donor with multiple sclerosis.

The CDR3 DNA sequence: TGTGCCAGCAGTTTATCATGGGGGGCCGGGGCCAACGTCCTGACTTTC. It is translated as CASSLSWGAGANVLTF. The chain uses TRBV27 and TRBJ2-6; D may be TRBD1 or TRBD2 (6 bases each). Germline V gene data show CDR1 as MNHEY and CDR2 as SMNVEV (reference sequence). The ends were cut back, 0 bases at V and 4 bases at J, with 10 bases in the middle. The length of the CDR3 is 16 residues. Full variable domain (remainder filled in from reference TRBV27 and TRBJ2-6): EAQVTQNPRYLITVTGKKLTVTCSQNMNHEYMSWYRQDPGLGLRQIYYSMNVEVTDKGDVPEGYKVSRKEKRNFPLILESPSPNQTSLYFCASSLSWGAGANVLTFGAGSRLTVL.

The chain employs TRBV7-6 and TRBJ1-4; TRBD1 aligns across 7 bases. The CDR3 has 14 amino acids. Germline V gene data show CDR1 as SGHVS and CDR2 as FNYEAQ. J gave up 11 bases and V 5 bases, and 11 bases lay outside the gene matches. In nucleotides, the CDR3 is TGTGCCAGCAGCCCCGGGACAGCCCAAGACAAACTGTTTTTT. Translating gives CASSPGTAQDKLFF.

The chain recombines TRBV5-6 with TRBJ2-4; 7 bases align to TRBD1. Germline V gene lookup returns CDR1 SGHDT and CDR2 YYEEEE. This CDR3 contains 14 residues. The V gene end was trimmed by 0 bases and the J gene end by 6 bases; junction bases not matched to a gene: 3. The CDR3, as DNA: TGTGCCAGCAGCTTGGGACAGGGACGAAACATTCAGTACTTC. This sequence encodes CASSLGQGRNIQYF.

The chain carries TRBV20-1 and TRBJ1-1; D call uncertain. V gave up 5 bases and J gave up 0 bases, with 4 bases separating them. In germline, CDR1 is DFQATT, CDR2 SNEGSKA (reference sequence). The CDR3 runs to 11 residues. The CDR3 DNA follows: TGCAGTGCTCCCTTGAACACTGAAGCTTTCTTT. Its protein product is CSAPLNTEAFF.

This clonotype was seen a few times. The chain carries TRBV6-5 and TRBJ2-7; 7 bases agree with TRBD1. CDR1 MNHEY and CDR2 SVGAGI come from the germline V gene. After removal of 0 bases from V and 7 bases from J, the junction contained 6 bases not matched to a gene. There are 14 residues in the CDR3. This CDR3 reads CASSYSGRGREQYF. DNA for the CDR3: TGTGCCAGCAGTTACTCGGGCAGGGGGAGAGAGCAGTACTTC.

The chain is built from TRBV2 and TRBJ1-1, with a weak D call TRBD1 (5 bases). The ends were cut back, 4 bases at V and 4 bases at J, with 10 bases in the middle. CDR1 SNHLY and CDR2 FYNNEI come from the germline V gene. This CDR3 region has 13 residues. The CDR3 is CASSVRGATEAFF. CDR3 DNA: TGTGCCAGCAGTGTAAGGGGCGCCACTGAAGCTTTCTTT.

The chain uses TRBV2 and TRBJ1-2; tentative D call: TRBD1 (5 bases). The germline V gene encodes CDR1 SNHLY and CDR2 FYNNEI. The CDR3 runs to 15 residues. Deletions cut 8 bases from V and 0 bases from J, with 16 bases between. Written as DNA, the CDR3 is TGTGCCAGCCCTGAACGGGGGAGAGCTAACTATGGCTACACCTTC. Amino acids: CASPERGRANYGYTF.

This rearrangement joins TRBV7-8 to TRBJ2-3, with D possibly matching TRBD2 (6 bases). The CDR3 runs 15 residues. Looked up from germline, CDR1 is SGHVS and CDR2 is FQNEAQ. The V gene lost 3 bases and the J gene lost 2 bases, with 12 bases spanning the gap. This chain's CDR3 is CASSLRPGDTDTQYF. In DNA, the CDR3 is TGTGCCAGCAGCTTGCGACCGGGGGACACAGATACGCAGTATTTT.

The chain uses TRBV29-1 and TRBJ1-1, with D unresolved. V lost 4 bases and J lost 0, with 6 bases in between. This CDR3 has 12 amino acids. Germline CDR1 reads SQVTM; CDR2 reads ANQGSEA. Here the CDR3 reads CSVGGLNTEAFF. In DNA, the CDR3 is TGCAGCGTTGGAGGCTTGAACACTGAAGCTTTCTTT.

The chain couples TRBV29-1 to TRBJ1-2; a possible D gene is TRBD1 (6 bases). The CDR3 spans 11 residues. With 5 bases removed from V and 8 bases from J, the gap between germline ends came to 12 bases. Germline V gene lookup returns CDR1 SQVTM and CDR2 ANQGSEA. The CDR3 DNA reads as TGCAGCGTTAGTTCACAGGGAGGCTACACCTTC. Residues: CSVSSQGGYTF.

The V and J genes are TRBV12-3 or TRBV12-4 and TRBJ1-2; possible D gene TRBD1, 6 bases. The CDR3 extends over 20 amino acids. V was shortened by 6 bases and J by 5 bases, with 34 bases between the two germline ends. The CDR3 region has the DNA TGTGCCAGCAGCCCAGCCCCTCCGTGGGACAAGAGCGATCATCTTTATGGCTACACCTTC. It translates to CASSPAPPWDKSDHLYGYTF.

The CDR3 region has the DNA TGTGCCAGCAGCCCGATCAGGAGGGAAGCTTTCTTT. Encoded protein: CASSPIRREAFF. The gene calls are TRBV14 and TRBJ1-1; D is undetermined. V was trimmed by 4 bases and J by 8 bases, leaving 11 bases between them. Germline V gives CDR1 SGHDN, CDR2 FVKESK. The CDR3 is 12 residues long.

The chain links TRBV28 to TRBJ2-5, with D tentatively TRBD2 (5 bases). The length of the CDR3 is 15 residues. V lost 2 bases, J lost 3 bases, and 13 bases lay in between. Germline-derived CDR1 and CDR2 are MDHEN and SYDVKM. The CDR3: CASSLVSTSEETQYF. CDR3 coding DNA: TGTGCCAGCAGTTTAGTGTCCACTAGTGAAGAGACCCAGTACTTC.

A few counts support this clonotype. The chain couples TRBV9 to TRBJ2-2; tentative D call: TRBD2 (5 bases). The CDR3 runs to 13 residues. Between the trimmed V and J ends, which lost 3 bases and 5 bases, there was a span of 8 bases. Germline values: CDR1 SGDLS, CDR2 YYNGEE. The CDR3: CASSETGTGELFF. Here the CDR3 DNA reads TGTGCCAGCAGCGAAACGGGGACCGGGGAGCTGTTTTTT.

This chain links TRBV7-9 with TRBJ1-1; D is unclear. This CDR3 spans 12 amino acids. V dropped 8 bases and J dropped 3 bases, with 10 bases sitting between them. Germline values: CDR1 SEHNR, CDR2 FQNEAQ (reference sequence). The DNA of the CDR3 is TGTGCCAGCGGCGGAGAGCACACTGAAGCTTTCTTT. Translating it yields CASGGEHTEAFF.

The rearrangement links TRBV5-6 to TRBJ1-1, with D maybe TRBD1 (6 bases). Germline V gives CDR1 SGHDT, CDR2 YYEEEE. V shed 4 bases and J shed 4 bases, with 14 bases lying between them. This CDR3 has 14 amino acids. In DNA, the CDR3 is TGTGCCAGCAGCGAGGGACATTTGGCCACTGAAGCTTTCTTT. Its translation: CASSEGHLATEAFF.

The rearrangement uses TRBV7-3 and TRBJ1-1; D gene ambiguous. Trimming pared 0 bases from V and 3 bases from J, leaving 8 bases between. Germline V gene data show CDR1 as SGHTA and CDR2 as FQGTGA. The CDR3 contains 14 residues. CDR3 DNA sequence: TGTGCCAGCAGCTTAACTTCCAAAGACACTGAAGCTTTCTTT. Translation gives CASSLTSKDTEAFF.

This clonotype has only one observation. The chain couples TRBV7-2 to TRBJ2-5, with D perhaps TRBD1 (5 bases). The CDR3 runs to 17 residues. Per the germline V gene, CDR1 is SGHTA and CDR2 is FQGNSA. Trimming left V 5 bases short and J 0 bases short, with 19 bases between. CDR3 in amino acids: CASSPPGSTVYQETQYF. Here the CDR3 DNA reads TGTGCCAGCAGCCCGCCTGGCTCGACAGTGTACCAAGAGACCCAGTACTTC.

This chain connects TRBV14 to TRBJ2-7; either TRBD1 or TRBD2 may fit D (5 bases each). The CDR3 length is 16 residues. Per germline, CDR1 SGHDN and CDR2 FVKESK. Trimming took 4 bases from V and 3 from J, leaving 19 bases between them. The chain's CDR3 is CASSRGNRDRNYEQYF. In DNA, the CDR3 is TGTGCCAGCAGCCGAGGAAACCGGGACCGAAACTACGAGCAGTACTTC.

This clonotype was observed once. The CDR3 coding sequence is TGTGCCAGCAGCTTAGAGGGGACAGCCGGAATTCAGTACTTC. It yields the protein CASSLEGTAGIQYF. The rearrangement uses TRBV7-9 and TRBJ2-4, with TRBD1 matching 7 bases. The V gene end was trimmed by 1 base and the J gene end by 10 bases; junction bases not matched to a gene: 7. The CDR3 covers 14 residues. Per the germline V gene, CDR1 is SEHNR and CDR2 is FQNEAQ (reference sequence).

The chain links TRBV19 to TRBJ2-7; the D is unclear. V was clipped by 6 bases and J by 7 bases, with 10 bases between them. Germline V gives CDR1 LNHDA, CDR2 SQIVND (reference sequence). The CDR3 covers 11 residues. For the CDR3, the DNA is TGTGCCAGTAGCTCCTATGGAGAGCAGTACTTC. Translating it yields CASSSYGEQYF.

This clonotype came up once. The V and J genes are TRBV7-3 and TRBJ2-2; perhaps TRBD1 as D (5 bases). CDR1 and CDR2 from the germline V gene are SGHTA and FQGTGA. The CDR3 consists of 16 residues. The V end was cut by 5 bases, the J end by 5 bases, with 18 bases between. CDR3 sequence (DNA): TGTGCCAGCAGCATGGCGCAGGGCTTCCTTACCGGGGAGCTGTTTTTT. Translated: CASSMAQGFLTGELFF.

V gene TRBV13 combines with J gene TRBJ2-1; no reliable D call. Germline CDR1 PRHDT, CDR2 FYEKMQ (reference sequence). The CDR3 extends over 15 amino acids. V lost 4 bases and J 1 base, leaving 11 bases between the germline ends. The CDR3 sequence: CASSYASDSYNEQFF. CDR3 coding DNA: TGTGCCAGCAGCTATGCTTCTGATTCCTACAATGAGCAGTTCTTC.

The chain links TRBV12-5 to TRBJ2-3; TRBD1 matches 9 bases. Trimming cost V 3 bases and J 0 bases; bases outside gene matches: 7. The CDR3 length is 17 residues. CDR1 and CDR2 from the germline V gene are LGHNT and FRNRAP. The DNA of the CDR3 is TGTGCTAGTGGTTTTCCATACAGGGGGCTTAGCACAGATACGCAGTATTTT. It encodes CASGFPYRGLSTDTQYF.